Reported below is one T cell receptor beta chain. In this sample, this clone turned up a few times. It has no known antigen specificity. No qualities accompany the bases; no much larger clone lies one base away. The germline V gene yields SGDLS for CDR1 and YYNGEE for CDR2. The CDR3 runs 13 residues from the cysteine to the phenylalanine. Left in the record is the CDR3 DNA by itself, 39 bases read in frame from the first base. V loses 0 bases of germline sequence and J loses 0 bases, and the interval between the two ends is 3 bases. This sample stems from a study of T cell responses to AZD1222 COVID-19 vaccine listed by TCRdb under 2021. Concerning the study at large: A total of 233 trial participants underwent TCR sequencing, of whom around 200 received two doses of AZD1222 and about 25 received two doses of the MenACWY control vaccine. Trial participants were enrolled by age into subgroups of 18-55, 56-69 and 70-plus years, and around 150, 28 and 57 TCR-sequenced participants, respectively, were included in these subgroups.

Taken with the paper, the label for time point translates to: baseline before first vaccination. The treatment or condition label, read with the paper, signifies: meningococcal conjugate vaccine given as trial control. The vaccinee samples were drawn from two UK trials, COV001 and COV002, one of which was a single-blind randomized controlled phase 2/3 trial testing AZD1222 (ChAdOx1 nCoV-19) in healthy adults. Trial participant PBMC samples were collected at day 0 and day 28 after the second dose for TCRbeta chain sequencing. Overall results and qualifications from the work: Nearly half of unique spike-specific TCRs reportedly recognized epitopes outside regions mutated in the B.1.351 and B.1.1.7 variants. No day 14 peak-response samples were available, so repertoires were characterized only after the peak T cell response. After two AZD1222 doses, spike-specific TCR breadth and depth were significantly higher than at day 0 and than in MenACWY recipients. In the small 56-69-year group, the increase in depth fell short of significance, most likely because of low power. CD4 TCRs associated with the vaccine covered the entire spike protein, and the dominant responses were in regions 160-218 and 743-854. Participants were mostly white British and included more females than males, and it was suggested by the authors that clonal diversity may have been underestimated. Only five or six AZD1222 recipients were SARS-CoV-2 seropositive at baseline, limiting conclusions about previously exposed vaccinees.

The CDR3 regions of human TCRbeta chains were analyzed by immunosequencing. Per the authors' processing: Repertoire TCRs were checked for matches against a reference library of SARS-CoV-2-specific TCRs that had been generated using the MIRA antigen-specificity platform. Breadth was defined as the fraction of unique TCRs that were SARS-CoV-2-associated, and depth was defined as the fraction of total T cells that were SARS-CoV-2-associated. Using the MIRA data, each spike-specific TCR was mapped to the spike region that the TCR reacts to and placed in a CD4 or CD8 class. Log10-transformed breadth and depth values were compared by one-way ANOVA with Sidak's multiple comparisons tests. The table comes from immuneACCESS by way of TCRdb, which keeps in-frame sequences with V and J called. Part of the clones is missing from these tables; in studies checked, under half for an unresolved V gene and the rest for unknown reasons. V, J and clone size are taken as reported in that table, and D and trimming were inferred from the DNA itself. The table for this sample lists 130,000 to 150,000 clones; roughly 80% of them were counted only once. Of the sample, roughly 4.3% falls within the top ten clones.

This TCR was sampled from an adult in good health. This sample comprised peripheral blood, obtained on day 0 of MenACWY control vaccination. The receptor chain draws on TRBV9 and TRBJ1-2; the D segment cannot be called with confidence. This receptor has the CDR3 CASSVDTNYGYTF. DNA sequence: TGTGCCAGCAGCGTAGATACTAACTATGGCTACACCTTC. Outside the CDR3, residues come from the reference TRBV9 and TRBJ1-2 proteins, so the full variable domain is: DSGVTQTPKHLITATGQRVTLRCSPRSGDLSVYWYQQSLDQGLQFLIQYYNGEERAKGNILERFSAQQFPDLHSELNLSSLELGDSALYFCASSVDTNYGYTFGSGTRLTVV.